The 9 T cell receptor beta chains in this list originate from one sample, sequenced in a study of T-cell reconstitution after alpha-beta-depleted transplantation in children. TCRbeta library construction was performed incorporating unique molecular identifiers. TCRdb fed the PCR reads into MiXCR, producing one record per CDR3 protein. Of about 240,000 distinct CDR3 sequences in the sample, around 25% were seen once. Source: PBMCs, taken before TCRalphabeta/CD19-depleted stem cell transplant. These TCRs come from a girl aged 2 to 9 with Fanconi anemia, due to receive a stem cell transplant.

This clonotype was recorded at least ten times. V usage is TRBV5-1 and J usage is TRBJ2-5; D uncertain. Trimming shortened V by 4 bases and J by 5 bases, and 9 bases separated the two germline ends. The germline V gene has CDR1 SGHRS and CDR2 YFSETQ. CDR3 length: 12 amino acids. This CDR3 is CASSRGEETQYF. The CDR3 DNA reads TGCGCCAGCAGCCGAGGAGAGGAGACCCAGTACTTC.

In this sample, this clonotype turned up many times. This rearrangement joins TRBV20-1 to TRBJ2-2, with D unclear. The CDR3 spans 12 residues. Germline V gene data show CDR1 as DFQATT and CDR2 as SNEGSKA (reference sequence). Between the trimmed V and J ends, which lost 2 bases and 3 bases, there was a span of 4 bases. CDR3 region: CSARQDTGELFF. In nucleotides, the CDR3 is TGCAGTGCTAGACAGGACACCGGGGAGCTGTTTTTT.

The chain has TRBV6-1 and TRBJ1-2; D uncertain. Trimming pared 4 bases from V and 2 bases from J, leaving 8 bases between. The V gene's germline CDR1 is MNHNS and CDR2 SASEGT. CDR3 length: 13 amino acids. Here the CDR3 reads CASSVGVNYGYTF. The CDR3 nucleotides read TGTGCCAGCAGTGTCGGGGTAAACTATGGCTACACCTTC.

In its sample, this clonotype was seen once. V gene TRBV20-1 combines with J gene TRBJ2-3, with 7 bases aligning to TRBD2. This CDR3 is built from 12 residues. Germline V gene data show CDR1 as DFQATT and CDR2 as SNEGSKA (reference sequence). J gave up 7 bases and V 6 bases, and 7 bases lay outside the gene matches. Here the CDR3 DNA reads TGCAGTGCCATACCCGGGGGGAATACGCAGTATTTT. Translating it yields CSAIPGGNTQYF.

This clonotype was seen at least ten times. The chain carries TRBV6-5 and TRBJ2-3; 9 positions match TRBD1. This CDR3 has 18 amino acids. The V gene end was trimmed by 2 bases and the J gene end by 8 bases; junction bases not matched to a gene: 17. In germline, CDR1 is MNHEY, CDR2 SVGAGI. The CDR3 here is CASSYTQPRDRVGVTQYF. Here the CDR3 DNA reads TGTGCCAGCAGTTACACCCAGCCCCGGGACAGGGTCGGGGTTACGCAGTATTTT.

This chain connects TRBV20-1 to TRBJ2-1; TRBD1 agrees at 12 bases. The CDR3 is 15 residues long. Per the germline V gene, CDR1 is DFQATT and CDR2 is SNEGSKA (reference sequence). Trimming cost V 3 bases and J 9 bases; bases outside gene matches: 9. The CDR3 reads CSARGMGQGAFEQFF. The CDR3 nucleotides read TGCAGTGCTAGGGGGATGGGACAGGGGGCGTTTGAGCAGTTCTTC.

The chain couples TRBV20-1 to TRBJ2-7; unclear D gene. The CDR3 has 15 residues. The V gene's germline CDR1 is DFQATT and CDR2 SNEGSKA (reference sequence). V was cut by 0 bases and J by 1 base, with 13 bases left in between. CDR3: CSARDFRVESYEQYF. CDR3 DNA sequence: TGCAGTGCTAGAGATTTCCGGGTGGAATCCTACGAGCAGTACTTC.

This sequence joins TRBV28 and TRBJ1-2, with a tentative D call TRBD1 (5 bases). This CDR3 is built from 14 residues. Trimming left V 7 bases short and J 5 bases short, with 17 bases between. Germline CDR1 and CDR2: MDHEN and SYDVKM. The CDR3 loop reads CASTSDGALYGYTF. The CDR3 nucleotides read TGTGCCAGCACCTCCGACGGGGCCCTATATGGCTACACCTTC.

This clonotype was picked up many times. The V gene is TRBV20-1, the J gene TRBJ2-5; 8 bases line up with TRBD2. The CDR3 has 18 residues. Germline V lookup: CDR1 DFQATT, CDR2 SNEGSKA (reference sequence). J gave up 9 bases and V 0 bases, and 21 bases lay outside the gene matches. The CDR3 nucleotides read TGCAGTGCTAGAGATTTTCTGGCTACGGCGGGAGGAGGGAGGTCCCAGTACTTC. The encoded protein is CSARDFLATAGGGRSQYF.